This paragraph covers one TCR beta chain sequence. What it binds is not known. This sample is drawn from a study of PD-1 blockade in classical Hodgkin lymphoma. Findings of the study overall: Complete responders showed a baseline diversity that resembled the diversity of newly diagnosed patients.

Libraries were prepared by immunoSEQ multiplex PCR; TCRdb keeps only in-frame clonotypes and omits some of them. Counted here are approximately 41,000 clones, roughly two thirds occurring once; the ten biggest clones make up 3% to 3.5%. Time point noted: cycle 4 day 1 (C4D1), after five to seven weeks of nivolumab. Every one of the patients relapsed after autologous stem cell transplantation (brentuximab vedotin exposure was variable). The CDR3 sequence is 13 residues long. The V end lost 4 bases, the J end lost 7 bases, and 11 bases lay between the germline ends. Germline V CDR1 and CDR2: SNHLY, FYNNEI.

J is TRBJ1-5 and V is TRBV2; D is unresolved. The input for sequencing was peripheral blood mononuclear cells (PBMCs), taken before the fourth cycle of nivolumab. The clonotype comes from a human donor with classical Hodgkin lymphoma. The CDR3 bases are TGTGCCAGCAGTGGGGAGGGAGGGCAGCCCCAGCATTTT. This gives the protein CASSGEGGQPQHF. The entire variable domain, with the rest obtained from reference TRBV2 and TRBJ1-5, is as follows: EPEVTQTPSHQVTQMGQEVILRCVPISNHLYFYWYRQILGQKVEFLVSFYNNEISEKSEIFDDQFSVERPDGSNFTLKIRSTKLEDSAMYFCASSGEGGQPQHFGDGTRLSIL.